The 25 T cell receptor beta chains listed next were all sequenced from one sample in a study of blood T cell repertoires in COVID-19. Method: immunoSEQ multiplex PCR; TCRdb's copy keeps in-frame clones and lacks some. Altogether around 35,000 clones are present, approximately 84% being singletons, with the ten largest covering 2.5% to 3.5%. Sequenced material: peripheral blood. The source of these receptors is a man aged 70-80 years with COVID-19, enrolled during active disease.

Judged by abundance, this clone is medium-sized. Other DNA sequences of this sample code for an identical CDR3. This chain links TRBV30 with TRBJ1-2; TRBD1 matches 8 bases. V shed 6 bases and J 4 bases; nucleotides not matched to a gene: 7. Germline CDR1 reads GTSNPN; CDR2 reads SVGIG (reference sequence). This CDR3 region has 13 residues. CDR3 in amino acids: CACNRDRPYGYTF. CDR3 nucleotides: TGTGCCTGTAACCGGGACAGGCCCTATGGCTACACCTTC. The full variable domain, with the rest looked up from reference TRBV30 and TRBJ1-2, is SQTIHQWPATLVQPVGSPLSLECTVEGTSNPNLYWYRQAAGRGLQLLFYSVGIGQISSEVPQNLSASRPQDRQFILSSKKLLLSDSGFYLCACNRDRPYGYTFGSGTRLTVV.

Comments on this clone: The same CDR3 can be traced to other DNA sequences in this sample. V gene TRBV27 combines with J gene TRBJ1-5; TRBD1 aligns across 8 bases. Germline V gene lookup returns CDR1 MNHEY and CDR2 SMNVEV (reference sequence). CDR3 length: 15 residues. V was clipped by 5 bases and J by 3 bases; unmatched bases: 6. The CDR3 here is CASSPGTGPNQPQHF. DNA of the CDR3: TGTGCCAGCAGTCCTGGGACAGGCCCCAATCAGCCCCAGCATTTT.

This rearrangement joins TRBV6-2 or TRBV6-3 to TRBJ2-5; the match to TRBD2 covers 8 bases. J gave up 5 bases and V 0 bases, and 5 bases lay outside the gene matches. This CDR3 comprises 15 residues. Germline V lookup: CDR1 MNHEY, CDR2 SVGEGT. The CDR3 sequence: CASSYSLSGTETQYF. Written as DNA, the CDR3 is TGTGCCAGCAGTTACTCGCTTAGCGGGACGGAGACCCAGTACTTC.

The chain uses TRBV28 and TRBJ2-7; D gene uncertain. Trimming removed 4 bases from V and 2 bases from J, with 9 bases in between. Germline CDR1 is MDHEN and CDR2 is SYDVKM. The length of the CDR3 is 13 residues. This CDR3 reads CASSSPAPYEQYF. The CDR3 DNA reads TGTGCCAGCAGTTCCCCAGCGCCCTACGAGCAGTACTTC.

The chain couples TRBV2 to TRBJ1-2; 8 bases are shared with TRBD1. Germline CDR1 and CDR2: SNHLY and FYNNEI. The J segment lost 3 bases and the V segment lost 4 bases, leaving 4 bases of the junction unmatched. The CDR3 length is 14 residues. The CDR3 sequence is CASSGQGAHYGYTF. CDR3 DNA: TGTGCCAGCAGTGGGCAGGGGGCTCACTATGGCTACACCTTC. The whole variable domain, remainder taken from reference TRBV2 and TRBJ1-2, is EPEVTQTPSHQVTQMGQEVILRCVPISNHLYFYWYRQILGQKVEFLVSFYNNEISEKSEIFDDQFSVERPDGSNFTLKIRSTKLEDSAMYFCASSGQGAHYGYTFGSGTRLTVV.

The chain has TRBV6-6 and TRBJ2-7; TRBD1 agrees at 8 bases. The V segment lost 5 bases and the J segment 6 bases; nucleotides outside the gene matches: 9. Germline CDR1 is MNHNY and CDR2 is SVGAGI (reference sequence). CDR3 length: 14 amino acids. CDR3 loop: CASSIDRGSVEQYF. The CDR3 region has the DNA TGTGCCAGCAGTATCGACAGGGGCTCGGTCGAGCAGTACTTC.

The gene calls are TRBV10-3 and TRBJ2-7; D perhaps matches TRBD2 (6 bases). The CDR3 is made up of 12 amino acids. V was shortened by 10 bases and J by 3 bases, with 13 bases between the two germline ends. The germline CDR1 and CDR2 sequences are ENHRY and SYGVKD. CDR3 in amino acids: CATYSEGYEQYF. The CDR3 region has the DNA TGTGCCACCTACTCGGAGGGCTACGAGCAGTACTTC.

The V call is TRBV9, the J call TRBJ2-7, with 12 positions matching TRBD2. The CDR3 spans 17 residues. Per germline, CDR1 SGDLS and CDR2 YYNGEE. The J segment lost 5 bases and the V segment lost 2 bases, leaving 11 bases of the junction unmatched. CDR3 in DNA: TGTGCCAGCAGCGTCCATGCGAATGGACTAGCGGGGAACGAGCAGTACTTC. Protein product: CASSVHANGLAGNEQYF.

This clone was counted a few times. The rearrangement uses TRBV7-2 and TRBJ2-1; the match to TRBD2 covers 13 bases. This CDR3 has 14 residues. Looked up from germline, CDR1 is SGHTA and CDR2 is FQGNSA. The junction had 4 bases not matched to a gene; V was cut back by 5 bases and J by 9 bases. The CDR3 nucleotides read TGTGCCAGCAGCCCCCGACTAGCGGGAGGTGAGCAGTTCTTC. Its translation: CASSPRLAGGEQFF.

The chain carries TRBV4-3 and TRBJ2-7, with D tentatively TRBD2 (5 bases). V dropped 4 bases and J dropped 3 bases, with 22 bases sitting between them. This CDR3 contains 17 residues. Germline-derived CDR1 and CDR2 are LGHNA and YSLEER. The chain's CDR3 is CASSRTSSPEFIYEQYF. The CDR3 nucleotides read TGCGCCAGCAGCCGCACTTCTAGCCCCGAGTTCATCTACGAGCAGTACTTC.

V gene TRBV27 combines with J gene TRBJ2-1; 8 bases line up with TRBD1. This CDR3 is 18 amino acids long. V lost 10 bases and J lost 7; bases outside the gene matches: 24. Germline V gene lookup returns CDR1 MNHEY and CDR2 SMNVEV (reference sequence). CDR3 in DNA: TGTGCCACCCACGGACAACTCACCGGGACAGGAAAGCGGAATGAGCAGTTCTTC. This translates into CATHGQLTGTGKRNEQFF.

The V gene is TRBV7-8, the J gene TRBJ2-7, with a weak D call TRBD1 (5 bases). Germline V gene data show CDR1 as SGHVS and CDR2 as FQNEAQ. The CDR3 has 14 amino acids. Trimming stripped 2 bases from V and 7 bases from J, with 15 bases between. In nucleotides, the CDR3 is TGTGCCAGCAGCTTATCGCAGGGTTTGGGGGAGCAGTACTTC. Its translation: CASSLSQGLGEQYF.

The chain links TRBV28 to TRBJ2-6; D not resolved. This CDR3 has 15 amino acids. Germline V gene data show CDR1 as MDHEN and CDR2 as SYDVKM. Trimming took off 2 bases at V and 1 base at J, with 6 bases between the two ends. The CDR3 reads CASSLPLSGANVLTF. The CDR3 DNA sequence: TGTGCCAGCAGTTTACCCCTTTCTGGGGCCAACGTCCTGACTTTC.

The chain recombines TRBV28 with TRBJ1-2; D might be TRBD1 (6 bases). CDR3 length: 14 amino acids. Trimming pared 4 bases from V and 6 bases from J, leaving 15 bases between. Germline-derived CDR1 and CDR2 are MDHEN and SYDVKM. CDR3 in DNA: TGTGCCAGCAGTTCGGAAAGGGACACCCATGGCTACACCTTC. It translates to CASSSERDTHGYTF.

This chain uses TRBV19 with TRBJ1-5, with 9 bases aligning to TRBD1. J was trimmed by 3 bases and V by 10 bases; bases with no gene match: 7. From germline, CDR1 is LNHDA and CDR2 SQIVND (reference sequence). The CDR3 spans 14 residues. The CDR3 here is CATLNRGLNQPQHF. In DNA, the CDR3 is TGTGCCACTCTTAACAGGGGGCTCAATCAGCCCCAGCATTTT.

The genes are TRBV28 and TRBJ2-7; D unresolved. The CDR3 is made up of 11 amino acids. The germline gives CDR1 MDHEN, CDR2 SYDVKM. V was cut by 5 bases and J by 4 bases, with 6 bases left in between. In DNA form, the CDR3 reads TGTGCCAGCAGTGAGAATTACGAGCAGTACTTC. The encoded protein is CASSENYEQYF.

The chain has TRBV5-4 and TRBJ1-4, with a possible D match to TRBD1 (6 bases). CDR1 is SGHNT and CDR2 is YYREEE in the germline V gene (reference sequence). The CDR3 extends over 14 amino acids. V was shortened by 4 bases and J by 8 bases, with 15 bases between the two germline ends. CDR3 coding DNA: TGTGCCAGCAGCGTACAGGGTTTGGGAGAAAAACTGTTTTTT. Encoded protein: CASSVQGLGEKLFF.

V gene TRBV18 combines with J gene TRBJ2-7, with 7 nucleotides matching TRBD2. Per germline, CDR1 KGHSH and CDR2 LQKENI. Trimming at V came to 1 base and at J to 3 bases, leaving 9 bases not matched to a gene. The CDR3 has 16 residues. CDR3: CASSPRSGGGDYEQYF. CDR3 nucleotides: TGTGCCAGCTCACCACGGTCGGGGGGAGGGGACTACGAGCAGTACTTC.

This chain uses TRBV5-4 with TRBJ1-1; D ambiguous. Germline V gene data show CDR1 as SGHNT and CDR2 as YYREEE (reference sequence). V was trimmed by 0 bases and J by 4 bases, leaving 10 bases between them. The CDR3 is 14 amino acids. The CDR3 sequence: CASSLDGVSTEAFF. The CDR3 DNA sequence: TGTGCCAGCAGCTTGGACGGAGTGAGCACTGAAGCTTTCTTT.

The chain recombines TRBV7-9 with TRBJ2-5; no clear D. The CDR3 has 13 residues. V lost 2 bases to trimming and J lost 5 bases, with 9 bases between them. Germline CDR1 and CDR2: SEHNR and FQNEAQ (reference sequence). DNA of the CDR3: TGTGCCAGCAGCTTACCCCCCCTGGAGACCCAGTACTTC. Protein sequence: CASSLPPLETQYF.

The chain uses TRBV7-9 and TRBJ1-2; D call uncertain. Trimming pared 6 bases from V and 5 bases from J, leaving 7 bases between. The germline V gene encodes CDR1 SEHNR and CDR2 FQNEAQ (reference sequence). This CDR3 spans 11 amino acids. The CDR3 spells CASSLEYGYTF. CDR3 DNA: TGTGCCAGCAGTTTGGAGTATGGCTACACCTTC.

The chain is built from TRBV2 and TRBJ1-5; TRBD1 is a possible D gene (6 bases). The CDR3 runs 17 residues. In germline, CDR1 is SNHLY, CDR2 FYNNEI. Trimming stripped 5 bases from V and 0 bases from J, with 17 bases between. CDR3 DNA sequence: TGTGCCAGCAGTAGAGACAGGCCTCGACATAGCAATCAGCCCCAGCATTTT. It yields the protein CASSRDRPRHSNQPQHF. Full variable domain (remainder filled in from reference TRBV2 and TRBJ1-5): EPEVTQTPSHQVTQMGQEVILRCVPISNHLYFYWYRQILGQKVEFLVSFYNNEISEKSEIFDDQFSVERPDGSNFTLKIRSTKLEDSAMYFCASSRDRPRHSNQPQHFGDGTRLSIL.

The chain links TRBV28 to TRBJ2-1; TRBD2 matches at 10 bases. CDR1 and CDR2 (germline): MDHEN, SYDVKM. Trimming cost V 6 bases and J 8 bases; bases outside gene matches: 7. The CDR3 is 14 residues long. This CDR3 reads CASSGLAELDEQFF. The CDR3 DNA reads TGTGCCAGCAGCGGACTAGCGGAGTTGGATGAGCAGTTCTTC.

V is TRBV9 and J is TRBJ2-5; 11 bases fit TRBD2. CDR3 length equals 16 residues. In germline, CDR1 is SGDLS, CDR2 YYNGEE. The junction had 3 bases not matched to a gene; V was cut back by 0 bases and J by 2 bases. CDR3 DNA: TGTGCCAGCAGCGTAGGCCCTAGCGGGAGGCAAGAGACCCAGTACTTC. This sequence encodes CASSVGPSGRQETQYF.

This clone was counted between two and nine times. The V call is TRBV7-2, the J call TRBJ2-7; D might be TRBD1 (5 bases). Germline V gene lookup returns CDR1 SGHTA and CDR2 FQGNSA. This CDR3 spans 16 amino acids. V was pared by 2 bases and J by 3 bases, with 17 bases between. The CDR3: CASSLSGSLAYYEQYF. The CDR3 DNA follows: TGTGCCAGCAGCTTATCAGGGTCCCTCGCATACTACGAGCAGTACTTC. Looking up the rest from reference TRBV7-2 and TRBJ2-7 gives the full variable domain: GAGVSQSPSNKVTEKGKDVELRCDPISGHTALYWYRQSLGQGLEFLIYFQGNSAPDKSGLPSDRFSAERTGGSVSTLTIQRTQQEDSAVYLCASSLSGSLAYYEQYFGPGTRLTVT.